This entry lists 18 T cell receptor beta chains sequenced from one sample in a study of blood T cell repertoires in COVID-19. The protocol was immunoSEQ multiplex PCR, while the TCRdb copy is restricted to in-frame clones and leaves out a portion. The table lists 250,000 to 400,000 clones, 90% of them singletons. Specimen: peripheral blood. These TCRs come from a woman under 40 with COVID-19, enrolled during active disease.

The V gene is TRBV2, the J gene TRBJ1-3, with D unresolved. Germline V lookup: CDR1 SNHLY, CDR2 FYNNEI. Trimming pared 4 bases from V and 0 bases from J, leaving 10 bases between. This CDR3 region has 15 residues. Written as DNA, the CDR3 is TGTGCCAGCAGTGTCCAGAGGGACTCTGGAAACACCATATATTTT. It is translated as CASSVQRDSGNTIYF.

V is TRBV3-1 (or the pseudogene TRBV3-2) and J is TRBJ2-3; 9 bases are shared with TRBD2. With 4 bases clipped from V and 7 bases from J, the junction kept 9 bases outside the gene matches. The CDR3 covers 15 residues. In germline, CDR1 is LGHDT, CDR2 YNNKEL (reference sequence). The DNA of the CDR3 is TGTGCCAGCAGCCCCTATAGCGGGAGCATGAATACGCAGTATTTT. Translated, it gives CASSPYSGSMNTQYF.

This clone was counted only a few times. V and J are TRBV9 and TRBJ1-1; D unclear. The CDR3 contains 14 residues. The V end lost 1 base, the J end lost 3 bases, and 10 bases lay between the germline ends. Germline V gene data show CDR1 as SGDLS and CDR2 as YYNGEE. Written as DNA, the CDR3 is TGTGCCAGCAGCGTACTCCCAGGCCACACTGAAGCTTTCTTT. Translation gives CASSVLPGHTEAFF.

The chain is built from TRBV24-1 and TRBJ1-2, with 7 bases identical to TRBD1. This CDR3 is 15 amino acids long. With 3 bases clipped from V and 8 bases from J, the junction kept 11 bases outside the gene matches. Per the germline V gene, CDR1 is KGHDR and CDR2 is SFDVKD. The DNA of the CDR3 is TGTGCCACCAGTGATGACGTACAGGGGCGGCGGGGCTACACCTTC. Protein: CATSDDVQGRRGYTF.

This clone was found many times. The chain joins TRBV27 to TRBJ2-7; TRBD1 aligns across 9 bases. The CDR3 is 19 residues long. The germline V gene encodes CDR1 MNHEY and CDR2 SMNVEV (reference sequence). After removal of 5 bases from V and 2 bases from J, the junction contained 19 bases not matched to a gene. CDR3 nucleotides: TGTGCCAGCAGTAACAAGATTGGACAGGGGCAGAAGATTCCCTACGAGCAGTACTTC. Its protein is CASSNKIGQGQKIPYEQYF.

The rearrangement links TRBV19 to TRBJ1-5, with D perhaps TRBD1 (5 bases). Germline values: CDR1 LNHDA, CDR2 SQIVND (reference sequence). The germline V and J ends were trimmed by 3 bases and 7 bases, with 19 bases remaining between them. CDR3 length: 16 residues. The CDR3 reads CASSMVSGRGRQPQHF. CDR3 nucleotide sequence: TGTGCCAGTAGTATGGTGTCGGGTAGGGGAAGACAGCCCCAGCATTTT.

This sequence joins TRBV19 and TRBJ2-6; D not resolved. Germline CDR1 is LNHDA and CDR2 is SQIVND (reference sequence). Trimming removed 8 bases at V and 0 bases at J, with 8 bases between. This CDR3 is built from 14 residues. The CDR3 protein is CASQYLSGANVLTF. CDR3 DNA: TGTGCCAGTCAGTATCTCTCTGGGGCCAACGTCCTGACTTTC. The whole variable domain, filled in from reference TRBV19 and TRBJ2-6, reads DGGITQSPKYLFRKEGQNVTLSCEQNLNHDAMYWYRQDPGQGLRLIYYSQIVNDFQKGDIAEGYSVSREKKESFPLTVTSAQKNPTAFYLCASQYLSGANVLTFGAGSRLTVL.

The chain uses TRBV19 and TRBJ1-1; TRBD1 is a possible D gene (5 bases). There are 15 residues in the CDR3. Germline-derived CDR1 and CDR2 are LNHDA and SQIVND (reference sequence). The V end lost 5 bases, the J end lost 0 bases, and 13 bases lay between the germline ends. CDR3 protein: CASSPQTVMNTEAFF. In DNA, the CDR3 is TGTGCCAGTAGTCCGCAGACAGTCATGAACACTGAAGCTTTCTTT.

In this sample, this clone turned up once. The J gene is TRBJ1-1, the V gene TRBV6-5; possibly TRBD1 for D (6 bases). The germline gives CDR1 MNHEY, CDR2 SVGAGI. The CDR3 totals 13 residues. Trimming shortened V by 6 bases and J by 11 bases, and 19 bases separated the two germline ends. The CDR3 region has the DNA TGTGCCAGCAGCCGAGAGACGGGACAACAGGCTTTCTTT. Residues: CASSRETGQQAFF.

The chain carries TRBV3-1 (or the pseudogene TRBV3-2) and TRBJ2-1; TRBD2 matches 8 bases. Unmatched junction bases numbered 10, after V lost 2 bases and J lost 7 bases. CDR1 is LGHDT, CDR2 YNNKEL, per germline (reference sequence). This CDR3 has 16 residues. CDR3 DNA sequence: TGTGCCAGCAGCCAACGGGGGGGGTCTGGGAGGAATGAGCAGTTCTTC. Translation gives CASSQRGGSGRNEQFF.

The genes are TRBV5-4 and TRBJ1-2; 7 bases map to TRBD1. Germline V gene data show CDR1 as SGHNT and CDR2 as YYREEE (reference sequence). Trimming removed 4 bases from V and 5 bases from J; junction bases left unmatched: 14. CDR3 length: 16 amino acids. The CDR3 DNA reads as TGTGCCAGCAGCCCACAACAGGGGTTGCAATCTTATGGCTACACCTTC. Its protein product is CASSPQQGLQSYGYTF.

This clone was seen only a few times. The CDR3 region has the DNA TGTGCCAGCAGTCAGGGACAGCCCTACGAGCAGTACTTC. It codes for CASSQGQPYEQYF. The genes are TRBV28 and TRBJ2-7; 7 bases fit TRBD1. This CDR3 region has 13 residues. Losses at the gene ends were 5 bases for V and 2 bases for J; bases not matched to a gene: 3. Germline values: CDR1 MDHEN, CDR2 SYDVKM.

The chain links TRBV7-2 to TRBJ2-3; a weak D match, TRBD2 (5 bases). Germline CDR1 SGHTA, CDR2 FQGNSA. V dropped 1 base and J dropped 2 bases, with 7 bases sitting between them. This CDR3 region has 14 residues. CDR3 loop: CASSLERVTDTQYF. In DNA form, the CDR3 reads TGTGCCAGCAGCTTAGAGAGGGTCACAGATACGCAGTATTTT.

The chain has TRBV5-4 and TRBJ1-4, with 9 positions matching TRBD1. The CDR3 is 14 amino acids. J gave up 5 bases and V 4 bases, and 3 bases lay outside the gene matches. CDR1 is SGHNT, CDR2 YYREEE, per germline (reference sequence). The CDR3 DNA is TGTGCCAGCAGCCAGGACAGGGGCAATGAAAAACTGTTTTTT. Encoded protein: CASSQDRGNEKLFF.

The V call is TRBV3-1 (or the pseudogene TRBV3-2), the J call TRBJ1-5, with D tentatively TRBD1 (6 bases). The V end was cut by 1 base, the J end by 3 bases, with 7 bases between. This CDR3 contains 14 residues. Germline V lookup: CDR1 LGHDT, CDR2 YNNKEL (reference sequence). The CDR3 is CASSQGGLNQPQHF. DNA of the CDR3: TGTGCCAGCAGCCAAGGGGGGCTCAATCAGCCCCAGCATTTT.

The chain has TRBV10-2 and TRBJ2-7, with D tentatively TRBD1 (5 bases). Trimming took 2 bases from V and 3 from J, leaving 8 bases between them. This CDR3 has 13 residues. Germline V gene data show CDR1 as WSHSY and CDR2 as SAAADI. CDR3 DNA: TGCGCCAGCAGTGAGGGACAACGCTACGAGCAGTACTTC. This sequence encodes CASSEGQRYEQYF.

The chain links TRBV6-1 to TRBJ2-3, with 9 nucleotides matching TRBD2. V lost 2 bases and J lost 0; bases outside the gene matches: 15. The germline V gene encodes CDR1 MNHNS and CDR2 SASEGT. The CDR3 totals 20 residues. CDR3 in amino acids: CASSEFDVPELAGSTDTQYF. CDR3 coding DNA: TGTGCCAGCAGTGAATTTGATGTCCCCGAACTAGCGGGTAGCACAGATACGCAGTATTTT.

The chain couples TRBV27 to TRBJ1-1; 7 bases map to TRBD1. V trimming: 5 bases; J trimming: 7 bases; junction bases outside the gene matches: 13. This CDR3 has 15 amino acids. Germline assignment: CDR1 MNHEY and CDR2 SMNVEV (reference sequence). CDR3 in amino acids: CASSRPTGEGGEAFF. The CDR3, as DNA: TGTGCCAGCAGTCGACCAACAGGGGAAGGTGGTGAAGCTTTCTTT.